This entry lists 30 T cell receptor beta chains sequenced from one sample in a study of blood T cells in healthy people across ages. Together with a sample-barcoded 5' primer, a J-beta primer mix was included in a second PCR lasting about 6 to 11 cycles. Each CDR3 protein is one row after TCRdb ran MiXCR on the 5' RACE reads. The sample has more than 650,000 distinct CDR3 sequences, about 20% seen once. The sequenced sample was blood. These receptors all come from a man aged 65 to 85 in good health.

The chain couples TRBV29-1 to TRBJ1-4, with a possible D match to TRBD1 (5 bases). The CDR3 has 14 residues. Germline V gene data show CDR1 as SQVTM and CDR2 as ANQGSEA. The V and J ends lost 0 bases and 7 bases respectively, with 12 bases between them. CDR3 DNA: TGCAGCGTTGAAGACCGACAGACCCGTGAAAAACTGTTTTTT. It translates to CSVEDRQTREKLFF. Looking up the rest from reference TRBV29-1 and TRBJ1-4 gives the full variable domain: SAVISQKPSRDICQRGTSLTIQCQVDSQVTMMFWYRQQPGQSLTLIATANQGSEATYESGFVIDKFPISRPNLTFSTLTVSNMSPEDSSIYLCSVEDRQTREKLFFGSGTQLSVL.

The chain carries TRBV5-4 and TRBJ2-1, with TRBD2 identical over 8 bases. After removal of 0 bases from V and 5 bases from J, the junction contained 7 bases not matched to a gene. The germline V gene encodes CDR1 SGHNT and CDR2 YYREEE (reference sequence). CDR3 size: 16 residues. CDR3 region: CASSLGVSGNNNEQFF. The DNA for the CDR3 is TGTGCCAGCAGCTTGGGGGTTAGCGGGAACAACAATGAGCAGTTCTTC. The whole variable domain, remainder taken from reference TRBV5-4 and TRBJ2-1, is ETGVTQSPTHLIKTRGQQVTLRCSSQSGHNTVSWYQQALGQGPQFIFQYYREEENGRGNFPPRFSGLQFPNYSSELNVNALELDDSALYLCASSLGVSGNNNEQFFGPGTRLTVL.

The CDR3 DNA follows: TGTGCCAGCAGTATCCGTCCTAGCGGGAGCGATGAGCAGTTCTTC. This sequence encodes CASSIRPSGSDEQFF. The rearrangement joins TRBV27 to TRBJ2-1, with 10 bases identical to TRBD2. V lost 5 bases to trimming and J lost 8 bases; unmatched junction nucleotides: 9. The CDR3 length is 15 residues. Germline CDR1 MNHEY, CDR2 SMNVEV (reference sequence).

This clonotype has more than one count but fewer than ten. The gene calls are TRBV28 and TRBJ2-3; TRBD2 agrees at 14 bases. V lost 4 bases, J lost 12 bases, and 3 bases stayed unmatched. CDR3 length: 13 residues. CDR1 and CDR2 (germline): MDHEN, SYDVKM. CDR3 region: CASSYGTSGSQYF. The CDR3 coding sequence is TGTGCCAGCAGTTACGGGACTAGCGGGAGTCAGTATTTT.

Notes on this clonotype: Its ends do not fully match the called genes, so a read error is possible. This chain uses TRBV28 with TRBJ2-1; 7 bases align to TRBD2. CDR3 size: 17 residues. Per the germline V gene, CDR1 is MDHEN and CDR2 is SYDVKM. Here the CDR3 DNA reads TGTGCCAGCAGTCAAGGTCAACTAGCGTCTCCAGTCTCGCTAGGACTTTTC. Amino acids: CASSQGQLASPVSLGLF.

Worth noting for this clonotype: Since the CDR3 does not end with the conserved phenylalanine or tryptophan, this likely comes from a read error. The J gene is TRBJ1-3, the V gene TRBV10-2; D might be TRBD1 (5 bases). The CDR3 totals 17 residues. Germline loops: CDR1 WSHSY, CDR2 SAAADI. The CDR3 protein is CANSESAGIFSGNTIYL. The CDR3 DNA follows: TGCGCCAACAGTGAGTCCGCAGGGATCTTCTCTGGAAACACCATATATCTT.

This clonotype showed up just a few times. The gene calls are TRBV20-1 and TRBJ2-7, with TRBD1 matching over 7 bases. V lost 8 bases, J lost 3 bases, and 10 bases stayed unmatched. Germline V gene data show CDR1 as DFQATT and CDR2 as SNEGSKA (reference sequence). The CDR3 is made up of 13 amino acids. For the CDR3, the DNA is TGCAGTACCGGAGACAGGGACCTCTACGAGCAGTACTTC. Its protein product is CSTGDRDLYEQYF.

This clonotype occurred a few times. This chain uses TRBV29-1 with TRBJ1-2, with D perhaps matching TRBD1 (6 bases). This CDR3 is 15 amino acids long. Germline V CDR1 and CDR2: SQVTM, ANQGSEA. Trimming left V 6 bases short and J 5 bases short, with 22 bases between. This chain's CDR3 is CSVPQLSQGQYGYTF. CDR3 DNA: TGCAGCGTCCCTCAACTTAGTCAGGGGCAATATGGCTACACCTTC.

The genes are TRBV27 and TRBJ2-3; 9 bases map to TRBD2. The V gene's germline CDR1 is MNHEY and CDR2 SMNVEV (reference sequence). CDR3 length: 20 amino acids. J lost 0 bases, V lost 10 bases, and 23 bases had no gene match. The CDR3 DNA sequence: TGTGCCACCAACCCAAATACTCGTCTCGCGACTAGCGGAAGCACAGATACGCAGTATTTT. It codes for CATNPNTRLATSGSTDTQYF.

The chain has TRBV20-1 and TRBJ2-5, with 15 bases matching TRBD2. This CDR3 is built from 17 residues. Trimming cost V 5 bases and J 2 bases; bases outside gene matches: 9. The germline gives CDR1 DFQATT, CDR2 SNEGSKA (reference sequence). The CDR3 loop is CSAPRTSGGALQETQYF. CDR3 coding DNA: TGCAGTGCTCCCAGGACTAGCGGGGGGGCTTTGCAAGAGACCCAGTACTTC.

The chain has TRBV27 and TRBJ2-7, with 7 bases lining up with TRBD1. This CDR3 has 14 residues. Germline V gives CDR1 MNHEY, CDR2 SMNVEV (reference sequence). J was trimmed by 1 base and V by 5 bases; bases with no gene match: 5. CDR3 in DNA: TGTGCCAGCAGTCCGAGGGGGCAGTCCTACGAGCAGTACTTC. Encoded protein: CASSPRGQSYEQYF.

The CDR3 sequence is CASSSATGTANTEAFF. DNA of the CDR3: TGCGCCAGCAGCTCGGCTACCGGGACAGCAAACACTGAAGCTTTCTTT. The chain is built from TRBV5-1 and TRBJ1-1, with 7 nucleotides matching TRBD1. The junction had 10 bases not matched to a gene; V was cut back by 3 bases and J by 2 bases. CDR1 and CDR2 (germline): SGHRS, YFSETQ. CDR3 length equals 16 residues.

This clonotype was counted a few times. The chain employs TRBV18 and TRBJ1-1; 7 bases match TRBD1. CDR1 and CDR2 (germline): KGHSH, LQKENI. The CDR3 loop spans 17 amino acids. J gave up 1 base and V 8 bases, and 16 bases lay outside the gene matches. The DNA for the CDR3 is TGTGCCAGCCGCGGGCCCAGGGGGATTGGAGAGAACACTGAAGCTTTCTTT. Translated: CASRGPRGIGENTEAFF.

This clonotype was found a few times. V usage is TRBV9 and J usage is TRBJ1-2; weak D call: TRBD1 (5 bases). Deletions cut 4 bases from V and 3 bases from J, with 13 bases between. The CDR3 is 14 amino acids. Germline-derived CDR1 and CDR2 are SGDLS and YYNGEE. CDR3 DNA sequence: TGTGCCAGCAGCAAGTTTCAGGGCGACTATGGCTACACCTTC. It codes for CASSKFQGDYGYTF. The whole variable domain, remainder taken from reference TRBV9 and TRBJ1-2, is DSGVTQTPKHLITATGQRVTLRCSPRSGDLSVYWYQQSLDQGLQFLIQYYNGEERAKGNILERFSAQQFPDLHSELNLSSLELGDSALYFCASSKFQGDYGYTFGSGTRLTVV.

This chain uses TRBV18 with TRBJ1-5; 8 nucleotides align to TRBD1. This CDR3 is 16 amino acids long. V lost 3 bases and J lost 7; bases outside the gene matches: 11. Per germline, CDR1 KGHSH and CDR2 LQKENI. Written as DNA, the CDR3 is TGTGCCAGCTCACCCCGGGGACTCAGGGGGCACCAGCCCCAGCATTTT. Encoded protein: CASSPRGLRGHQPQHF.

The chain uses TRBV6-2 or TRBV6-3 and TRBJ2-1, with TRBD1 matching 10 bases. The V and J ends lost 10 bases and 12 bases, in that order; junction bases with no gene match: 6. Germline CDR1 MNHEY, CDR2 SVGEGT. This CDR3 has 11 amino acids. The CDR3 DNA reads as TGTGCCACTTTCGGACAGGGGGGGCAGTTCTTC. It is translated as CATFGQGGQFF.

Comments on this clonotype: A much larger clonotype is one base distant, so this may be a read error. The CDR3 ends on some other residue instead of the conserved phenylalanine or tryptophan, so this is likely a read error. This chain links TRBV6-6 with TRBJ1-1, with 10 positions matching TRBD1. Germline-derived CDR1 and CDR2 are MNHNY and SVGAGI (reference sequence). CDR3 length equals 15 residues. Trimming cost V 6 bases and J 1 base; bases outside gene matches: 5. CDR3 sequence: CASRDRGHKNTEAFS. The CDR3, as DNA: TGTGCCAGCAGAGACAGGGGGCATAAGAACACTGAAGCTTTCTCT.

The table lists this clonotype with a few counts. This sequence joins TRBV29-1 and TRBJ2-5, with 7 bases matching TRBD2. The J call is uncertain, as TRBJ2-1 better fits the DNA end. CDR1 is SQVTM and CDR2 is ANQGSEA in the germline V gene. The CDR3 extends over 15 amino acids. This chain's CDR3 is CSVQSPSGAFNEQFF. CDR3 nucleotide sequence: TGCAGCGTCCAAAGCCCCAGCGGGGCATTCAATGAGCAGTTCTTC.

The chain uses TRBV2 and TRBJ2-7; D not certain. The V and J ends lost 6 bases and 0 bases respectively, with 3 bases between them. Germline CDR1 reads SNHLY; CDR2 reads FYNNEI. The CDR3 sequence is 11 residues long. CDR3 protein: CASRVSYEQYF. The CDR3 nucleotides read TGTGCCAGCAGGGTCTCCTACGAGCAGTACTTC.

This clonotype was observed a handful of times. The chain employs TRBV9 and TRBJ2-2, with D unclear. The CDR3 contains 13 residues. Germline values: CDR1 SGDLS, CDR2 YYNGEE. Trimming shortened V by 2 bases and J by 6 bases, and 8 bases separated the two germline ends. This chain's CDR3 is CASSVFGPGELFF. CDR3 DNA sequence: TGTGCCAGCAGCGTTTTCGGGCCCGGGGAGCTGTTTTTT.

The chain recombines TRBV6-1 with TRBJ2-1; TRBD2 matches 8 bases. This CDR3 spans 15 amino acids. V dropped 3 bases and J dropped 3; count of bases not matched to a gene: 4. Per germline, CDR1 MNHNS and CDR2 SASEGT. The DNA of the CDR3 is TGTGCCAGCAGTGAGCTAGCGGGCTTCTACAATGAGCAGTTCTTC. The encoded protein is CASSELAGFYNEQFF.

The chain combines TRBV6-6 with TRBJ2-7, with a tentative D call TRBD2 (6 bases). The germline V gene encodes CDR1 MNHNY and CDR2 SVGAGI (reference sequence). V lost 5 bases and J 3 bases, leaving 17 bases between the germline ends. The CDR3 length is 15 residues. This CDR3 is CASSNPRLGGYEQYF. Here the CDR3 DNA reads TGTGCCAGCAGTAACCCCCGACTAGGCGGCTACGAGCAGTACTTC.

This clonotype appeared a few times. The CDR3 nucleotides read TGTGCCAGCAGTTTTCGGGGGCTGGAAAATTCACCCCTCCACTTT. Translating gives CASSFRGLENSPLHF. The chain joins TRBV12-3 or TRBV12-4 to TRBJ1-6; D possibly corresponds to TRBD1 (6 bases). V was cut by 3 bases and J by 7 bases, with 13 bases left in between. The CDR3 length is 15 residues.

This clonotype was recorded many times. V is TRBV9 and J is TRBJ2-1, with D possibly called TRBD1 or TRBD2 (7 bases each). V was pared by 1 base and J by 5 bases, with 16 bases between. The CDR3 sequence is 16 residues long. Germline CDR1 is SGDLS and CDR2 is YYNGEE. The CDR3 sequence: CASSVRRAGQNNEQFF. The DNA for the CDR3 is TGTGCCAGCAGCGTAAGAAGAGCGGGACAGAACAATGAGCAGTTCTTC. Combining the CDR3 with reference TRBV9 and TRBJ2-1 gives the whole variable domain DSGVTQTPKHLITATGQRVTLRCSPRSGDLSVYWYQQSLDQGLQFLIQYYNGEERAKGNILERFSAQQFPDLHSELNLSSLELGDSALYFCASSVRRAGQNNEQFFGPGTRLTVL.

The gene calls are TRBV10-3 and TRBJ2-1, with D perhaps TRBD1 or TRBD2 (5 bases each). The J call may not be correct, given that the DNA end is closer to TRBJ2-7. The CDR3 length is 14 residues. Germline V CDR1 and CDR2: ENHRY, SYGVKD. In nucleotides, the CDR3 is TGTGCCACGGCTCGGGGCAGCGATTCCTACGAGCAGTACTTC. Amino acid sequence: CATARGSDSYEQYF.

The chain links TRBV5-1 to TRBJ2-1, with a tentative D call TRBD1 (6 bases). The J call is uncertain, as TRBJ2-7 better fits the DNA end. This CDR3 contains 14 residues. Germline V CDR1 and CDR2: SGHRS, YFSETQ. CDR3 in amino acids: CASSSGTLNYEQYF. The DNA for the CDR3 is TGCGCCAGCAGCTCCGGGACACTTAACTACGAGCAGTACTTC.

This sequence joins TRBV5-1 and TRBJ2-7, with TRBD1 matching over 8 bases. The V gene end was trimmed by 4 bases and the J gene end by 2 bases; junction bases not matched to a gene: 5. This CDR3 is built from 14 residues. Germline CDR1 reads SGHRS; CDR2 reads YFSETQ. CDR3 in amino acids: CASSAQGAPYEQYF. The CDR3 coding sequence is TGCGCCAGCAGCGCGCAGGGGGCGCCCTACGAGCAGTACTTC.

This sequence joins TRBV5-1 and TRBJ1-4; 9 bases are a match to TRBD1. This CDR3 comprises 14 residues. Losses at the gene ends were 5 bases for V and 5 bases for J; bases not matched to a gene: 4. Per germline, CDR1 SGHRS and CDR2 YFSETQ. The CDR3 coding sequence is TGCGCCAGCAGAGGGGACAGGGTGAATGAAAAACTGTTTTTT. Protein: CASRGDRVNEKLFF. Full variable domain (outside the CDR3, taken from reference TRBV5-1 and TRBJ1-4): KAGVTQTPRYLIKTRGQQVTLSCSPISGHRSVSWYQQTPGQGLQFLFEYFSETQRNKGNFPGRFSGRQFSNSRSEMNVSTLELGDSALYLCASRGDRVNEKLFFGSGTQLSVL.

The chain couples TRBV11-2 to TRBJ2-3; D is unresolved. Germline CDR1 is SGHAT and CDR2 is FQNNGV. Trimming left V 5 bases short and J 7 bases short, with 16 bases between. The CDR3 runs to 14 residues. CDR3 sequence (DNA): TGTGCCAGCAGCCCGGAAGGCTTCGAGCATACGCAGTATTTT. It translates to CASSPEGFEHTQYF. The variable domain in full, with the rest retrieved from reference TRBV11-2 and TRBJ2-3, is EAGVAQSPRYKIIEKRQSVAFWCNPISGHATLYWYQQILGQGPKLLIQFQNNGVVDDSQLPKDRFSAERLKGVDSTLKIQPAKLEDSAVYLCASSPEGFEHTQYFGPGTRLTVL.

This chain connects TRBV20-1 to TRBJ2-1; either TRBD1 or TRBD2 may supply D (5 bases each). The CDR3 consists of 14 residues. Trimming stripped 1 base from V and 8 bases from J, with 15 bases between. Germline V lookup: CDR1 DFQATT, CDR2 SNEGSKA (reference sequence). The CDR3 is CSARVRETRDEQFF. CDR3 DNA: TGCAGTGCTAGAGTGAGGGAGACCAGGGATGAGCAGTTCTTC.